The sequence of this T cell receptor (beta chain) was determined in a study of T cell responses to AZD1222 COVID-19 vaccine. Germline V lookup: CDR1 SGHDN, CDR2 FVKESK. V was cut by 5 bases and J by 3 bases, with 10 bases left in between. CDR3 length equals 14 residues. With regard to this clone: Its target is not known.

Overall study findings and caveats: In a largely white British group with more females than males, clonal diversity was possibly underestimated.

Some clones are missing from TCRdb's copy, which holds only in-frame ones; the method was immunoSEQ multiplex PCR. Of about 160,000 clones in the sample, more than 85% were seen once. This receptor was identified in an adult who received the AZD1222 COVID-19 vaccine. J is TRBJ2-2 and V is TRBV14; D call uncertain. The sequences come from peripheral blood, collected 28 days after the second AZD1222 dose. This chain's CDR3 is CASSDGPHTGELFF. The CDR3, as DNA: TGTGCCAGCAGCGACGGGCCTCACACCGGGGAGCTGTTTTTT.